A single sample is the source of the 23 T cell receptor beta chains below, sequenced in a study of shared clonotypes between healthy human individuals. Assay used: immunoSEQ multiplex PCR; TCRdb lists only in-frame clones, some missing. The repertoire holds about 2.4 million clones, 80% to 95% seen once, with around 0.37% in the top ten. Sequencing input: naive CD4+ T cells from PBMCs. Subset here: CD45RA+ positively selected. The receptors come from a man between 18 and 35 years old in good health. Some clones in this sample may be carry-over from other donors' samples.

This chain links TRBV2 with TRBJ2-3; 10 nucleotides agree with TRBD2. CDR1 SNHLY and CDR2 FYNNEI come from the germline V gene. The CDR3 has 16 residues. The J segment lost 4 bases and the V segment lost 6 bases, leaving 10 bases of the junction unmatched. In DNA, the CDR3 is TGTGCCAGCAGCGCGTGGGCTAGCGGGAGCGCAGATACGCAGTATTTT. This sequence encodes CASSAWASGSADTQYF.

The gene calls are TRBV7-9 and TRBJ1-1; D is unclear. V gave up 5 bases and J gave up 4 bases, with 17 bases separating them. The CDR3 contains 15 residues. Germline-derived CDR1 and CDR2 are SEHNR and FQNEAQ (reference sequence). The CDR3, as DNA: TGTGCCAGCAGCGCGAACCGGAATCCCTTCACTGAAGCTTTCTTT. Residues: CASSANRNPFTEAFF.

The CDR3 protein is CASSSQELRYEQYF. The CDR3 DNA is TGTGCCAGCAGCTCCCAGGAGCTAAGGTACGAGCAGTACTTC. The V and J genes are TRBV5-5 and TRBJ2-7; D call uncertain. Germline V CDR1 and CDR2: SGHKS, YYEKEE (reference sequence). V lost 3 bases and J 4 bases, leaving 14 bases between the germline ends. CDR3 size: 14 residues. Filled out from reference TRBV5-5 and TRBJ2-7, the complete variable domain reads DAGVTQSPTHLIKTRGQQVTLRCSPISGHKSVSWYQQVLGQGPQFIFQYYEKEERGRGNFPDRFSARQFPNYSSELNVNALLLGDSALYLCASSSQELRYEQYFGPGTRLTVT.

The J gene is TRBJ1-4, the V gene TRBV5-4, with 8 bases lining up with TRBD1. Germline CDR1 and CDR2: SGHNT and YYREEE (reference sequence). Unmatched junction bases numbered 5, after V lost 2 bases and J lost 8 bases. The CDR3 contains 14 residues. Here the CDR3 DNA reads TGTGCCAGCAGCTTCGGACAGGGAGGAGAAAAACTGTTTTTT. Protein product: CASSFGQGGEKLFF.

The V gene is TRBV7-2, the J gene TRBJ2-5; the match to TRBD2 covers 8 bases. CDR1 and CDR2 (germline): SGHTA, FQGNSA. V was clipped by 1 base and J by 4 bases; unmatched bases: 8. CDR3 length: 16 amino acids. CDR3 region: CASSLVGSGTPETQYF. DNA for the CDR3: TGTGCCAGCAGCTTAGTGGGTAGCGGGACGCCAGAGACCCAGTACTTC.

Of note for this clone: Other DNA sequences in this sample translate to the same CDR3. The CDR3 loop reads CASSPGLNTEAFF. Here the CDR3 DNA reads TGTGCCAGCTCACCAGGGCTGAACACTGAAGCTTTCTTT. J is TRBJ1-1 and V is TRBV18; D not certain. From germline, CDR1 is KGHSH and CDR2 LQKENI. CDR3 size: 13 residues. Trimming left V 2 bases short and J 0 bases short, with 4 bases between.

The V call is TRBV28, the J call TRBJ2-7; 11 bases map to TRBD2. The CDR3 sequence is 17 residues long. V dropped 2 bases and J dropped 4; count of bases not matched to a gene: 10. Looked up from germline, CDR1 is MDHEN and CDR2 is SYDVKM. CDR3 sequence reads: CASSLRVAGGVRYEQYF. CDR3 nucleotide sequence: TGTGCCAGCAGTTTACGGGTAGCGGGAGGGGTGAGGTACGAGCAGTACTTC.

To note about this clone: In the same sample, other DNA sequences code for this CDR3. The rearrangement joins TRBV9 to TRBJ2-3, with a possible D match to TRBD1 (5 bases). From germline, CDR1 is SGDLS and CDR2 YYNGEE. CDR3 length: 12 residues. The V end lost 0 bases, the J end lost 6 bases, and 5 bases lay between the germline ends. The CDR3 DNA reads TGTGCCAGCAGCGTAGAGGGGGATACGCAGTATTTT. This gives the protein CASSVEGDTQYF.

This clone was counted once. The gene calls are TRBV9 and TRBJ2-7; TRBD2 aligns across 12 bases. CDR1 and CDR2 (germline): SGDLS, YYNGEE. This CDR3 comprises 15 residues. The ends lost 0 bases at V and 3 bases at J; junction bases unmatched: 1. CDR3 loop: CASSVGTSGIYEQYF. The CDR3 DNA follows: TGTGCCAGCAGCGTAGGGACTAGCGGGATCTACGAGCAGTACTTC.

This clone occurred a few times. This CDR3 is also generated by other DNA sequences in the sample. The chain uses TRBV19 and TRBJ1-1; D uncertain. The CDR3 is 14 residues long. Germline values: CDR1 LNHDA, CDR2 SQIVND (reference sequence). V was shortened by 2 bases and J by 0 bases, with 7 bases between the two germline ends. CDR3 loop: CASSITVMNTEAFF. The CDR3 DNA reads as TGTGCCAGTAGTATAACAGTTATGAACACTGAAGCTTTCTTT.

The chain is built from TRBV15 and TRBJ1-2; D remains unclear. The germline gives CDR1 LNHNV, CDR2 YYDKDF (reference sequence). CDR3 length: 11 residues. V dropped 4 bases and J dropped 5 bases, with 5 bases sitting between them. The DNA of the CDR3 is TGTGCCACCAGCATGGGGTATGGCTACACCTTC. As protein: CATSMGYGYTF. Full variable domain (outside the CDR3, taken from reference TRBV15 and TRBJ1-2): DAMVIQNPRYQVTQFGKPVTLSCSQTLNHNVMYWYQQKSSQAPKLLFHYYDKDFNNEADTPDNFQSRRPNTSFCFLDIRSPGLGDTAMYLCATSMGYGYTFGSGTRLTVV.

The chain is built from TRBV28 and TRBJ2-1; D possibly corresponds to TRBD2 (6 bases). The CDR3 consists of 12 residues. Germline CDR1 MDHEN, CDR2 SYDVKM. V was pared by 8 bases and J by 6 bases, with 11 bases between. CDR3 residues: CASGTALNEQFF. CDR3 sequence (DNA): TGTGCCAGCGGGACTGCTCTCAATGAGCAGTTCTTC. Full variable domain (rest looked up from reference TRBV28 and TRBJ2-1): DVKVTQSSRYLVKRTGEKVFLECVQDMDHENMFWYRQDPGLGLRLIYFSYDVKMKEKGDIPEGYSVSREKKERFSLILESASTNQTSMYLCASGTALNEQFFGPGTRLTVL.

The rearrangement links TRBV6-6 to TRBJ1-5, with 8 bases identical to TRBD1. This CDR3 comprises 15 residues. The germline V gene encodes CDR1 MNHNY and CDR2 SVGAGI (reference sequence). J was trimmed by 7 bases and V by 2 bases; bases with no gene match: 7. The CDR3 sequence: CASSYAQGAAQPQHF. The DNA of the CDR3 is TGTGCCAGCAGTTACGCCCAGGGGGCCGCCCAGCCCCAGCATTTT.

V is TRBV29-1 and J is TRBJ2-1; D unclear. Germline-derived CDR1 and CDR2 are SQVTM and ANQGSEA. With 4 bases removed from V and 5 bases from J, the gap between germline ends came to 12 bases. This CDR3 has 13 residues. CDR3 in DNA: TGCAGCGTTGTGAGCAGCCTGGACAATGAGCAGTTCTTC. Its translation: CSVVSSLDNEQFF.

The chain is built from TRBV19 and TRBJ2-3; a weak D match, TRBD1 (6 bases). The CDR3 covers 14 residues. The V gene lost 4 bases and the J gene lost 4 bases, with 12 bases spanning the gap. The germline V gene has CDR1 LNHDA and CDR2 SQIVND (reference sequence). In DNA, the CDR3 is TGTGCCAGTAGTACCCCGACAGGCGCAGATACGCAGTATTTT. Amino acids: CASSTPTGADTQYF.

The chain is built from TRBV27 and TRBJ1-1; the D is unclear. The ends were cut back, 7 bases at V and 4 bases at J, with 13 bases in the middle. Per the germline V gene, CDR1 is MNHEY and CDR2 is SMNVEV (reference sequence). The CDR3 runs to 13 residues. The CDR3 DNA follows: TGTGCCAGCACCCGGACCCGGGGCACTGAAGCTTTCTTT. Its translation: CASTRTRGTEAFF.

The chain carries TRBV5-1 and TRBJ2-7; maybe TRBD2 (6 bases). The germline CDR1 and CDR2 sequences are SGHRS and YFSETQ. The CDR3 is 15 residues long. The ends were cut back, 2 bases at V and 4 bases at J, with 16 bases in the middle. In DNA form, the CDR3 reads TGCGCCAGCAGCTTCCGGGACCCAGGAGGGTACGAGCAGTACTTC. Its translation is CASSFRDPGGYEQYF.

The gene calls are TRBV28 and TRBJ1-5; unclear D gene. The CDR3 consists of 12 residues. The ends were cut back, 8 bases at V and 3 bases at J, with 8 bases in the middle. Germline assignment: CDR1 MDHEN and CDR2 SYDVKM. CDR3 coding DNA: TGTGCCAGCGAGGGATCCAATCAGCCCCAGCATTTT. The encoded protein is CASEGSNQPQHF.

The J gene is TRBJ1-5, the V gene TRBV30; D ambiguous. CDR3 length: 18 residues. V was clipped by 0 bases and J by 2 bases, with 20 bases between them. Germline CDR1 GTSNPN, CDR2 SVGIG (reference sequence). The DNA of the CDR3 is TGTGCCTGGAGTGTACTAGGACCCTATTCGGGAGGCAATCAGCCCCAGCATTTT. Protein sequence: CAWSVLGPYSGGNQPQHF.

The V and J genes are TRBV5-4 and TRBJ2-1; 7 bases match TRBD2. This CDR3 has 11 amino acids. The germline V gene encodes CDR1 SGHNT and CDR2 YYREEE (reference sequence). J lost 12 bases, V lost 0 bases, and 0 bases had no gene match. The CDR3: CASSLGLAQFF. Written as DNA, the CDR3 is TGTGCCAGCAGCTTGGGACTAGCGCAGTTCTTC.

The chain carries TRBV4-1 and TRBJ2-5; TRBD2 matches 8 bases. V trimming: 6 bases; J trimming: 4 bases; junction bases outside the gene matches: 16. The CDR3 contains 17 residues. Germline V gene data show CDR1 as MGHRA and CDR2 as YSYEKL. CDR3 loop: CASSPKAVAGSRETQYF. The CDR3 coding sequence is TGCGCCAGCAGTCCGAAGGCGGTAGCGGGATCGAGAGAGACCCAGTACTTC.

The rearrangement uses TRBV28 and TRBJ1-5, with D perhaps matching TRBD1 (6 bases). Germline CDR1 reads MDHEN; CDR2 reads SYDVKM. The CDR3 runs 13 residues. Trimming pared 8 bases from V and 2 bases from J, leaving 10 bases between. The CDR3 DNA reads TGTGCCAGCCAGGGGTCGGGCAATCAGCCCCAGCATTTT. Its translation is CASQGSGNQPQHF.

CDR3 sequence: CASSARTSGATYEQYF. As DNA, the CDR3 is TGTGCCAGCAGCGCCCGGACTAGCGGGGCAACCTACGAGCAGTACTTC. This rearrangement joins TRBV9 to TRBJ2-7; 12 positions agree with TRBD2. Trimming removed 3 bases from V and 2 bases from J; junction bases left unmatched: 6. The CDR3 has 16 amino acids. The germline CDR1 and CDR2 sequences are SGDLS and YYNGEE.